This T cell receptor beta chain came from a study of cytomegalovirus exposure and HLA in healthy donors. Primers included in the PCR were 60 Vbeta and 13 Jbeta primers. Profiled with immunoSEQ multiplex PCR; TCRdb holds only in-frame clones, not every one. The table lists about 130,000 clones, approximately 78% of them singletons, with about 1.1% in the top ten. This TCR was sampled from a young woman in good health and CMV-seronegative. Sample: PBMCs.

The DNA for the CDR3 is TGTGCCAGCGCCGGGGGGGCGGGGAATGAGCAGTTCTTC. It is translated as CASAGGAGNEQFF. This chain links TRBV5-4 with TRBJ2-1; 8 bases match TRBD2. The V gene's germline CDR1 is SGHNT and CDR2 YYREEE (reference sequence). Trimming at V came to 7 bases and at J to 7 bases, leaving 7 bases not matched to a gene. CDR3 size: 13 residues.